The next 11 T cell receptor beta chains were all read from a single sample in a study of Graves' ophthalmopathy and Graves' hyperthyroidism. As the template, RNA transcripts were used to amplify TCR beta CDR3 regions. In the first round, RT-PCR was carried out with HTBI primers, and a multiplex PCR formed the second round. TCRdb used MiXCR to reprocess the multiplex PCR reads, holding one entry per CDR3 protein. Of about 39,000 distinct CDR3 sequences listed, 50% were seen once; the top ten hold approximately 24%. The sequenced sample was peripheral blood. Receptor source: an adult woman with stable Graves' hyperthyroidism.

CDR3 sequence: CASSSQGAIQPQHF. For the CDR3, the DNA is TGTGCCAGCAGCTCACAGGGGGCTATTCAGCCCCAGCATTTT. The genes are TRBV13 and TRBJ1-5, with TRBD1 matching 9 bases. CDR3 size: 14 residues. The J segment lost 6 bases and the V segment lost 4 bases, leaving 4 bases of the junction unmatched. Germline CDR1 reads PRHDT; CDR2 reads FYEKMQ (reference sequence).

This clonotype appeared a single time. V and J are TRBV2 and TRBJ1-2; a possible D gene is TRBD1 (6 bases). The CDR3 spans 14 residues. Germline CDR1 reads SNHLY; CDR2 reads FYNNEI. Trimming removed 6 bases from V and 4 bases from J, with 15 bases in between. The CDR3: CASRGGGPGYGYTF. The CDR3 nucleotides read TGTGCCAGCAGAGGAGGGGGTCCAGGCTATGGCTACACCTTC.

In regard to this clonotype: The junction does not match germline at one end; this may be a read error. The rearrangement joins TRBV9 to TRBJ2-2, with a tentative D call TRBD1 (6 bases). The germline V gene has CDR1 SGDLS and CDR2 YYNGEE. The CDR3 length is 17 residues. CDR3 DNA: TGTGCCAGCAGCGTGAGAATGGACAGCCCGAACACCAGGGAGCTGTTTTTT. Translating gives CASSVRMDSPNTRELFF.

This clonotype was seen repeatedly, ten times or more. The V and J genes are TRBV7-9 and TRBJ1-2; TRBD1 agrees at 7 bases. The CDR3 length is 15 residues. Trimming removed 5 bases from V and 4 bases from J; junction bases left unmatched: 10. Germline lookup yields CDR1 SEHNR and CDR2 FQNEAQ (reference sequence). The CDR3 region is CASSPPGQTFYGYTF. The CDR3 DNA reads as TGTGCCAGCAGCCCACCGGGACAGACTTTCTATGGCTACACCTTC.

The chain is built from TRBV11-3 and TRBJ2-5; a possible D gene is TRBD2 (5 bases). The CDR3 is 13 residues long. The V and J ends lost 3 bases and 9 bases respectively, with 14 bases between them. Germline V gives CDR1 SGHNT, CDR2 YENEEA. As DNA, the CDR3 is TGTGCCAGCAGCTTGGGAGTAAATCAGCCCCAGTACTTC. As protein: CASSLGVNQPQYF. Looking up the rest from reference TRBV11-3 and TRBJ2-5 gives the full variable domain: EAGVVQSPRYKIIEKKQPVAFWCNPISGHNTLYWYLQNLGQGPELLIRYENEEAVDDSQLPKDRFSAERLKGVDSTLKIQPAELGDSAVYLCASSLGVNQPQYFGPGTRLLVL.

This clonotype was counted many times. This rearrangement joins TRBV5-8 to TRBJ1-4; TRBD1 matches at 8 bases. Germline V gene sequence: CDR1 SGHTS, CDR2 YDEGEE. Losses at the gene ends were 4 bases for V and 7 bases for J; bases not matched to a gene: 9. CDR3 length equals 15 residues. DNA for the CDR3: TGTGCCAGCAGCCCCCGGACAGGGCTAATTGAAAAACTGTTTTTT. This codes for CASSPRTGLIEKLFF.

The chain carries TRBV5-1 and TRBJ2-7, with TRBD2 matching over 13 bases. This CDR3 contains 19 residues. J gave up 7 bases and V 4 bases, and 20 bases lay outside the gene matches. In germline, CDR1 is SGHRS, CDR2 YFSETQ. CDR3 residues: CASSLYPTSGRSRRWEQYF. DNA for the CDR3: TGCGCCAGCAGCCTATATCCGACTAGCGGGAGGTCCCGACGGTGGGAGCAGTACTTC. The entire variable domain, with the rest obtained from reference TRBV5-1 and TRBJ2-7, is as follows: KAGVTQTPRYLIKTRGQQVTLSCSPISGHRSVSWYQQTPGQGLQFLFEYFSETQRNKGNFPGRFSGRQFSNSRSEMNVSTLELGDSALYLCASSLYPTSGRSRRWEQYFGPGTRLTVT.

The CDR3 DNA is TGTGCCACCAGCAGCCCCGGGACAGGGGAGGAGACCCAGTACTTC. Protein: CATSSPGTGEETQYF. The chain combines TRBV15 with TRBJ2-5, with 10 bases that match TRBD1. V was pared by 3 bases and J by 5 bases, with 6 bases of the junction left unmatched. The CDR3 extends over 15 amino acids. The V gene's germline CDR1 is LNHNV and CDR2 YYDKDF (reference sequence).

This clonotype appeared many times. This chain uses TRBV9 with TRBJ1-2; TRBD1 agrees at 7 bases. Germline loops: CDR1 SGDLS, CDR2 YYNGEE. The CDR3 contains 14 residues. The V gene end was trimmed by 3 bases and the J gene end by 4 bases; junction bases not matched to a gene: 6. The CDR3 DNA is TGTGCCAGCAGCGCCTCACAGGGGCTCTATGGCTACACCTTC. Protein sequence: CASSASQGLYGYTF.

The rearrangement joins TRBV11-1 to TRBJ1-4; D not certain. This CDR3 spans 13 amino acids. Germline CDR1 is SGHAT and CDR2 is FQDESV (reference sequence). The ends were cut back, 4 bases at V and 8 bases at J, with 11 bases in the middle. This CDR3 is CASSSDIGEKLFF. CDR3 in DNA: TGTGCCAGCAGCTCGGATATTGGGGAAAAACTGTTTTTT. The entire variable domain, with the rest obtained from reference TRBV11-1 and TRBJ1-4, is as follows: EAEVAQSPRYKITEKSQAVAFWCDPISGHATLYWYRQILGQGPELLVQFQDESVVDDSQLPKDRFSAERLKGVDSTLKIQPAELGDSAMYLCASSSDIGEKLFFGSGTQLSVL.

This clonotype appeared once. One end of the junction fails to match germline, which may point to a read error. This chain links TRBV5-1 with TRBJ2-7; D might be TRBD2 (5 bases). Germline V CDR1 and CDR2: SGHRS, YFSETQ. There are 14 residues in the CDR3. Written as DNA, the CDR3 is TGCGCCAGCGGCCTTCCCGGGGATTCCTATGAGCAGTACTTC. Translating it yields CASGLPGDSYEQYF.